This TCR beta chain comes out of a study of blood T cells in healthy people across ages. General study points: A conclusive naive versus antigen-experienced comparison was prevented by the unsorted PBMCs.

The authors ran a second PCR of about 6 to 11 cycles using a sample-barcoded 5' primer and a J-beta primer mix. Each cDNA molecule was tagged by a template-switch adaptor with 12 random nucleotides. Each CDR3 protein is one row after TCRdb ran MiXCR on the 5' RACE reads. Of about 1.6 million distinct CDR3 sequences in the sample, approximately 32% were seen once. With respect to this clonotype: Its specificity is unknown.

The sequencing input was blood. This TCR was sampled from a woman under 40 in good health.

CDR3 in amino acids: CATAGRASYEQYV. The CDR3 coding sequence is TGTGCCACCGCCGGTAGGGCGTCCTACGAGCAGTACGTC. J is TRBJ2-7 and V is TRBV19; unclear D gene. V lost 10 bases and J lost 1, with 14 bases in between. The CDR3 loop spans 13 amino acids. Germline CDR1 LNHDA, CDR2 SQIVND (reference sequence).